This T cell receptor beta chain was captured by sequencing in a study of CD8+ T cells in alopecia areata. A word on this clone: Its target is unknown.

Sequencing relied on a cDNA template that was reverse transcribed from extracted RNA. Using immunoSEQ multiplex PCR, the repertoire was profiled, and TCRdb retains in-frame clones only, with some absent. The sample comprises a few hundred thousand clones, about two thirds of which are singletons, and more than 0.95% rests with the top ten. Broader study findings: Researchers reported that TCR sharing among patients proved less clear than in mice, possibly HLA-linked. An increase in clonality over normal scalp was evident in lesional scalp, especially alopecia totalis/universalis.

Material: CD4+ T cells sorted from blood, obtained at week 0. This TCR came from a human donor with alopecia areata.

The CDR3 reads CSVAIPGQGFAKNIQYF. CDR3 DNA sequence: TGCAGCGTTGCTATTCCGGGACAGGGGTTTGCCAAAAACATTCAGTACTTC. The V and J genes are TRBV29-1 and TRBJ2-4, with TRBD1 matching 10 bases. V lost 4 bases, J lost 1 base, and 10 bases stayed unmatched. This CDR3 is built from 17 residues. Per germline, CDR1 SQVTM and CDR2 ANQGSEA.